The 13 T cell receptor beta chains given below trace back to one sample, sequenced in a study of T cells in Graves' hyperthyroidism and ophthalmopathy. The investigators amplified TCR beta CDR3 regions from RNA transcripts. A first-round RT-PCR of the TCR CDR3 used the HTBI primer set. TCRdb reprocessed the multiplex PCR reads via MiXCR and lists one record per CDR3 protein. The sample consists of under 600,000 distinct CDR3 sequences, around 15% of them appearing once. Sequences were obtained from blood. Source of these receptors: a woman between 35 and 50 years old with Graves' ophthalmopathy.

This clonotype was counted between two and nine times. The genes are TRBV18 and TRBJ1-4; D is possibly TRBD1 (6 bases). Trimming removed 4 bases at V and 7 bases at J, with 16 bases between. Germline CDR1 is KGHSH and CDR2 is LQKENI. The CDR3 extends over 15 amino acids. CDR3 amino acids: CASSLSGDRTEKLFF. The CDR3 DNA follows: TGTGCCAGCTCACTATCAGGGGATAGGACTGAAAAACTGTTTTTT.

Ten or more counts support this clonotype. The rearrangement links TRBV30 to TRBJ1-5; D gene ambiguous. Germline lookup yields CDR1 GTSNPN and CDR2 SVGIG (reference sequence). V lost 0 bases and J lost 6, with 9 bases in between. The length of the CDR3 is 13 residues. CDR3 region: CAWSVSGGQPQHF. The CDR3, as DNA: TGTGCCTGGAGTGTGTCAGGCGGTCAGCCCCAGCATTTT.

This clonotype has ten or more counts. The chain recombines TRBV12-3 or TRBV12-4 with TRBJ1-1, with 8 bases identical to TRBD1. The CDR3 covers 14 residues. The J segment lost 3 bases and the V segment lost 5 bases, leaving 5 bases of the junction unmatched. CDR3 loop: CASSTSQGDTEAFF. In nucleotides, the CDR3 is TGTGCCAGCAGTACCTCACAGGGGGACACTGAAGCTTTCTTT.

This clonotype was seen a few times. The V and J genes are TRBV29-1 and TRBJ1-1; D not resolved. This CDR3 is built from 11 residues. CDR1 and CDR2 from the germline V gene are SQVTM and ANQGSEA. The V and J ends lost 4 bases and 5 bases respectively, with 8 bases between them. CDR3 nucleotide sequence: TGCAGCGTTGTCCGTGCTACTGAAGCTTTCTTT. This translates into CSVVRATEAFF.

This clonotype was detected ten times or more. This chain links TRBV6-2 or TRBV6-3 with TRBJ1-1; TRBD1 agrees at 9 bases. The CDR3 loop spans 15 amino acids. J lost 4 bases, V lost 6 bases, and 9 bases had no gene match. Germline-derived CDR1 and CDR2 are MNHEY and SVGEGT. CDR3 residues: CASRPTGGWVTEAFF. DNA of the CDR3: TGTGCCAGCAGACCAACAGGGGGCTGGGTCACTGAAGCTTTCTTT.

This chain connects TRBV24-1 to TRBJ2-6; no clear D. The length of the CDR3 is 19 residues. V was cut by 3 bases and J by 0 bases, with 17 bases left in between. Germline V gene data show CDR1 as KGHDR and CDR2 as SFDVKD. This CDR3 is CATSDHRPPLSSGANVLTF. In DNA form, the CDR3 reads TGTGCCACCAGTGATCACCGACCACCTTTGAGCTCTGGGGCCAACGTCCTGACTTTC.

This chain joins TRBV5-1 and TRBJ2-5, with 7 nucleotides matching TRBD2. The germline V gene has CDR1 SGHRS and CDR2 YFSETQ. V was pared by 7 bases and J by 5 bases, with 8 bases of the junction left unmatched. The CDR3 consists of 13 residues. This CDR3 is CASSVAGGETQYF. The CDR3 DNA reads TGCGCCAGCTCGGTAGCGGGCGGGGAGACCCAGTACTTC. Full variable domain (missing parts from reference TRBV5-1 and TRBJ2-5): KAGVTQTPRYLIKTRGQQVTLSCSPISGHRSVSWYQQTPGQGLQFLFEYFSETQRNKGNFPGRFSGRQFSNSRSEMNVSTLELGDSALYLCASSVAGGETQYFGPGTRLLVL.

This clonotype was counted only a few times. The V call is TRBV20-1, the J call TRBJ2-1; D is tentatively TRBD1 or TRBD2 (5 bases each). Germline assignment: CDR1 DFQATT and CDR2 SNEGSKA (reference sequence). Trimming took off 1 base at V and 3 bases at J, with 10 bases between the two ends. The CDR3 has 14 residues. Written as DNA, the CDR3 is TGCAGTGCTAGAGCCGGGACCAACTACAATGAGCAGTTCTTC. Translation: CSARAGTNYNEQFF.

There are many counts of this clonotype. This chain connects TRBV24-1 to TRBJ2-1; TRBD2 aligns across 9 bases. CDR3 length: 15 residues. Germline loops: CDR1 KGHDR, CDR2 SFDVKD. V was clipped by 6 bases and J by 0 bases; unmatched bases: 2. The CDR3 DNA is TGTGCCACCAGTAGTAGCGGGGGCTCCTACAATGAGCAGTTCTTC. This encodes CATSSSGGSYNEQFF.

This clonotype was detected ten times or more. CDR3 in DNA: TGTGCCAGCAGCCCCACTAGCACCACGAACAATGAGCAGTTCTTC. This codes for CASSPTSTTNNEQFF. The chain carries TRBV7-6 and TRBJ2-1, with TRBD2 as a possible D gene (6 bases). The length of the CDR3 is 15 residues. V lost 5 bases and J 5 bases, leaving 16 bases between the germline ends. Germline V lookup: CDR1 SGHVS, CDR2 FNYEAQ.

This clonotype was counted many times. This chain links TRBV30 with TRBJ1-1; TRBD1 agrees at 9 bases. The CDR3 is 14 residues long. Unmatched junction bases numbered 5, after V lost 5 bases and J lost 1 base. Germline V gene data show CDR1 as GTSNPN and CDR2 as SVGIG (reference sequence). In DNA form, the CDR3 reads TGTGCCTGGCAACCGGGACAGGGGAACACTGAAGCTTTCTTT. Amino acids: CAWQPGQGNTEAFF. The full variable domain, rest sourced from reference TRBV30 and TRBJ1-1, is SQTIHQWPATLVQPVGSPLSLECTVEGTSNPNLYWYRQAAGRGLQLLFYSVGIGQISSEVPQNLSASRPQDRQFILSSKKLLLSDSGFYLCAWQPGQGNTEAFFGQGTRLTVV.

This clonotype was counted only a few times. The chain links TRBV7-3 to TRBJ2-1; D unclear. The CDR3 runs 15 residues. Germline lookup yields CDR1 SGHTA and CDR2 FQGTGA. Between the trimmed V and J ends, which lost 2 bases and 2 bases, there was a span of 10 bases. CDR3 DNA: TGTGCCAGCAGCTTAGACGCGTTCACCTACAATGAGCAGTTCTTC. Its translation: CASSLDAFTYNEQFF.

Only a few counts were recorded for this clonotype. A much more abundant neighbour one base away suggests this may be a read error. In nucleotides, the CDR3 is TGTGCCAGCAGTGTTAGCGGGAGAAGGGGACACAATGAGCAGTTCTTC. Its translation: CASSVSGRRGHNEQFF. This chain uses TRBV2 with TRBJ2-1; the match to TRBD2 covers 9 bases. The CDR3 runs 16 residues. V was pared by 4 bases and J by 5 bases, with 9 bases of the junction left unmatched. The germline V gene has CDR1 SNHLY and CDR2 FYNNEI.